This T cell receptor beta chain was found in a study of neurological immune-mediated disorders. Germline CDR1 SGHTA, CDR2 FQGNSA. Trimming removed 3 bases from V and 5 bases from J, with 9 bases in between. The length of the CDR3 is 13 residues. Findings of the study overall: The study found no CDR3 amino acid sequences shared by expanded clones across subjects, suggesting private repertoires in all groups.

TCRdb called the 5' RACE reads again in MiXCR, with one record for every CDR3 protein. This sample yields about 120,000 distinct CDR3 sequences, of which around 3% are seen a single time; over 1% belongs to the top ten. This clonotype was counted ten times or more. What it binds is unknown. Sequenced material: PBMCs. This sequence originates from a woman in her thirties with multiple sclerosis. V gene TRBV7-2 combines with J gene TRBJ2-3, with no clear D. This chain's CDR3 is CASSFWLGDTQYF. CDR3 nucleotides: TGTGCCAGCAGCTTTTGGCTTGGAGATACGCAGTATTTT.